This T cell receptor beta chain was captured by sequencing in a study of blood T cell repertoires in COVID-19. Sequencing was performed with immunoSEQ multiplex PCR; in TCRdb, only in-frame clones are kept and a portion is missing. The sample records roughly 110,000 clones, approximately 84% being singletons. The V end was cut by 0 bases, the J end by 0 bases, with 12 bases between. The CDR3 extends over 16 amino acids. Per germline, CDR1 GTSNPN and CDR2 SVGIG (reference sequence). Sequencing was performed on peripheral blood. V gene TRBV30 combines with J gene TRBJ1-5; D perhaps matches TRBD1 (6 bases). The TCR was taken from a woman aged 55-70 years with acute or convalescent COVID-19. The CDR3 coding sequence is TGTGCCTGGAGTGTGGGAGGGGGTTATAGCAATCAGCCCCAGCATTTT. This translates into CAWSVGGGYSNQPQHF.